These 26 T cell receptor beta chains were all obtained from the same sample, sequenced in a study of blood T cell repertoires in COVID-19 (dated by TCRdb to 2020 to 2022). Library preparation was by the immunoSEQ multiplex PCR assay. Not all clones reach the TCRdb copy of this immuneACCESS table, which keeps in-frame sequences only. Checked studies attribute under half of the gap to unresolved V genes and leave the rest unexplained. This sample lists 650,000 to 800,000 clones; about 87% were detected once. Roughly 0.25% of the sample belongs to the ten largest clones. The sample was peripheral blood. The receptors stem from a young woman with acute or convalescent COVID-19.

The chain carries TRBV27 and TRBJ2-3; tentatively, D is TRBD1 (5 bases). Germline-derived CDR1 and CDR2 are MNHEY and SMNVEV (reference sequence). V lost 2 bases to trimming and J lost 1 base, with 7 bases between them. The CDR3 runs 14 residues. This CDR3 reads CASSLKQGTDTQYF. Here the CDR3 DNA reads TGTGCCAGCAGTTTAAAACAGGGCACAGATACGCAGTATTTT.

This clone was seen once. V and J are TRBV24-1 and TRBJ2-7, with a weak D call TRBD2 (5 bases). Germline V CDR1 and CDR2: KGHDR, SFDVKD. This CDR3 has 13 amino acids. Trimming stripped 10 bases from V and 4 bases from J, with 16 bases between. In nucleotides, the CDR3 is TGTGCCACGGAAACATGGAGGTGGTACGAGCAGTACTTC. Protein sequence: CATETWRWYEQYF.

Notes on this clone: This sample includes further DNA sequences coding for the same CDR3. The V and J genes are TRBV5-1 and TRBJ1-3, with D possibly being TRBD1 (6 bases). V dropped 4 bases and J dropped 2 bases, with 10 bases sitting between them. This CDR3 region has 14 residues. The germline V gene encodes CDR1 SGHRS and CDR2 YFSETQ. CDR3 region: CASSPEGAGNTIYF. The CDR3 nucleotides are TGCGCCAGCAGCCCAGAGGGGGCTGGAAACACCATATATTTT.

This chain joins TRBV30 and TRBJ2-1; weak D call: TRBD1 (5 bases). CDR1 and CDR2 (germline): GTSNPN, SVGIG (reference sequence). This CDR3 region has 13 residues. Trimming stripped 4 bases from V and 10 bases from J, with 17 bases between. This chain's CDR3 is CAWTRGREGEQFF. DNA for the CDR3: TGTGCCTGGACAAGGGGTAGGGAAGGAGAGCAGTTCTTC.

Notes on this clone: Within the sample, other DNA sequences also encode this same CDR3. The chain has TRBV5-6 and TRBJ1-1; TRBD1 might be the D (5 bases). Trimming removed 2 bases from V and 4 bases from J, with 6 bases in between. The CDR3 runs 12 residues. Germline-derived CDR1 and CDR2 are SGHDT and YYEEEE. CDR3 bases: TGTGCCAGCAGCTTAACAGGCACTGAAGCTTTCTTT. Translation gives CASSLTGTEAFF.

The chain uses TRBV12-3 or TRBV12-4 and TRBJ2-1; TRBD1 aligns across 8 bases. J lost 7 bases, V lost 10 bases, and 6 bases had no gene match. This CDR3 region has 12 residues. CDR3 protein: CATTQGANEQFF. In DNA form, the CDR3 reads TGTGCCACTACGCAGGGGGCTAATGAGCAGTTCTTC.

There are a few counts of this clone. Here the CDR3 reads CASSATGGRGYTF. In DNA form, the CDR3 reads TGTGCCAGCAGCGCCACAGGGGGCCGAGGCTACACCTTC. J is TRBJ1-2 and V is TRBV9; TRBD1 aligns across 9 bases. This CDR3 region has 13 residues. Unmatched junction bases numbered 5, after V lost 3 bases and J lost 8 bases. Germline V gives CDR1 SGDLS, CDR2 YYNGEE.

The CDR3, as DNA: TGCGCCAGCAGCCAAGATGGGGCGGGGAATAGGTTGAACTATGGCTACACCTTC. The encoded protein is CASSQDGAGNRLNYGYTF. The chain uses TRBV4-3 and TRBJ1-2; D is possibly TRBD1 (5 bases). The CDR3 has 18 amino acids. Trimming stripped 0 bases from V and 2 bases from J, with 19 bases between. Germline CDR1 reads LGHNA; CDR2 reads YSLEER.

This clone appeared a few times. V and J are TRBV11-2 and TRBJ2-1, with D possibly being TRBD1 (6 bases). CDR3 size: 16 residues. CDR1 SGHAT and CDR2 FQNNGV come from the germline V gene. V lost 5 bases to trimming and J lost 0 bases, with 14 bases between them. CDR3 in DNA: TGTGCCAGCAGCGCACGGTCGGACAGCTCCTACAATGAGCAGTTCTTC. This encodes CASSARSDSSYNEQFF. Looking up the rest from reference TRBV11-2 and TRBJ2-1 gives the full variable domain: EAGVAQSPRYKIIEKRQSVAFWCNPISGHATLYWYQQILGQGPKLLIQFQNNGVVDDSQLPKDRFSAERLKGVDSTLKIQPAKLEDSAVYLCASSARSDSSYNEQFFGPGTRLTVL.

The gene calls are TRBV6-6 and TRBJ1-1; D may be TRBD1 (6 bases). Between the trimmed V and J ends, which lost 6 bases and 8 bases, there was a span of 16 bases. The germline V gene has CDR1 MNHNY and CDR2 SVGAGI (reference sequence). This CDR3 contains 13 residues. CDR3 bases: TGTGCCAGCAGGTCTCCGGGGGGCGGGGAAGCTTTCTTT. This gives the protein CASRSPGGGEAFF.

This chain links TRBV5-4 with TRBJ2-3; TRBD2 aligns across 12 bases. From germline, CDR1 is SGHNT and CDR2 YYREEE (reference sequence). This CDR3 is 15 amino acids long. J was trimmed by 3 bases and V by 3 bases; bases with no gene match: 2. CDR3 in DNA: TGTGCCAGCAGCTCGACTAGCGGGGGAACAGATACGCAGTATTTT. Residues: CASSSTSGGTDTQYF.

The chain links TRBV6-5 to TRBJ1-6, with a possible D match to TRBD1 (6 bases). V was shortened by 7 bases and J by 13 bases, with 11 bases between the two germline ends. The CDR3 has 11 residues. In germline, CDR1 is MNHEY, CDR2 SVGAGI. The CDR3 loop reads CASMTGVPLHF. The CDR3 nucleotides read TGTGCCAGCATGACAGGTGTGCCCCTCCACTTT.

The count of this clone is one. The J gene is TRBJ1-5, the V gene TRBV2; 8 nucleotides agree with TRBD1. J was trimmed by 5 bases and V by 2 bases; bases with no gene match: 11. The CDR3 is 17 amino acids. Germline assignment: CDR1 SNHLY and CDR2 FYNNEI. The CDR3 DNA follows: TGTGCCAGCAGTGAAAGACAGGGGATTTTTACGCATCAGCCCCAGCATTTT. Translating gives CASSERQGIFTHQPQHF.

The chain employs TRBV5-1 and TRBJ1-1, with D maybe TRBD1 (6 bases). V was clipped by 3 bases and J by 5 bases, with 14 bases between them. Per germline, CDR1 SGHRS and CDR2 YFSETQ. The CDR3 loop spans 14 amino acids. CDR3 nucleotides: TGCGCCAGCAGCTCAGAACAGGGTCGTACTGAAGCTTTCTTT. As protein: CASSSEQGRTEAFF.

This chain's CDR3 is CASSLAGMVETQYF. The CDR3 bases are TGCGCCAGCAGCTTGGCAGGGATGGTGGAGACCCAGTACTTC. The V and J genes are TRBV5-1 and TRBJ2-5, with a tentative D call TRBD1 (5 bases). The germline V and J ends were trimmed by 0 bases and 5 bases, with 11 bases remaining between them. This CDR3 is built from 14 residues. CDR1 is SGHRS, CDR2 YFSETQ, per germline.

The CDR3 reads CASSFPTSPNTGELFF. CDR3 sequence (DNA): TGTGCCAGCAGCTTCCCGACAAGTCCGAACACCGGGGAGCTGTTTTTT. The chain recombines TRBV7-2 with TRBJ2-2, with D unclear. Trimming took 3 bases from V and 0 from J, leaving 11 bases between them. Germline loops: CDR1 SGHTA, CDR2 FQGNSA. The CDR3 totals 16 residues.

The genes are TRBV15 and TRBJ1-1; 7 nucleotides match TRBD1. The CDR3 extends over 18 amino acids. J was trimmed by 1 base and V by 5 bases; bases with no gene match: 16. CDR1 and CDR2 (germline): LNHNV, YYDKDF (reference sequence). The CDR3 DNA reads TGTGCCACCAGCTCCGATGTCGGGCAGGGGGGTTGGAACACTGAAGCTTTCTTT. Amino acid sequence: CATSSDVGQGGWNTEAFF.

This clone has only one observation. The chain uses TRBV10-2 and TRBJ2-7; 8 bases match TRBD2. V was clipped by 6 bases and J by 0 bases; unmatched bases: 4. Germline V CDR1 and CDR2: WSHSY, SAAADI. This CDR3 comprises 14 residues. The CDR3 spells CASRSGGSSYEQYF. The CDR3 DNA reads as TGCGCCAGCAGATCGGGGGGGAGCTCCTACGAGCAGTACTTC.

V gene TRBV4-1 combines with J gene TRBJ1-4; D gene ambiguous. The germline V gene has CDR1 MGHRA and CDR2 YSYEKL. The CDR3 is 15 residues long. The V end was cut by 1 base, the J end by 6 bases, with 12 bases between. The CDR3 DNA reads as TGCGCCAGCAGCCAAGTGCTCAGGATGGATGAAAAACTGTTTTTT. This translates into CASSQVLRMDEKLFF.

The chain joins TRBV6-2 or TRBV6-3 to TRBJ2-2; D is possibly TRBD1 (6 bases). Germline loops: CDR1 MNHEY, CDR2 SVGEGT. Trimming pared 5 bases from V and 2 bases from J, leaving 12 bases between. This CDR3 has 15 amino acids. The CDR3 region is CASSARTVNTGELFF. CDR3 bases: TGTGCCAGCAGTGCTAGGACAGTTAACACCGGGGAGCTGTTTTTT.

The chain joins TRBV5-1 to TRBJ1-2, with D maybe TRBD1 (5 bases). Germline V CDR1 and CDR2: SGHRS, YFSETQ. V lost 5 bases and J lost 1, with 6 bases in between. The CDR3 runs 12 residues. The CDR3: CASRTDNYGYTF. CDR3 nucleotide sequence: TGCGCCAGCAGGACAGATAACTATGGCTACACCTTC.

The chain couples TRBV2 to TRBJ1-5; 8 nucleotides align to TRBD1. The CDR3 covers 14 residues. The V segment lost 5 bases and the J segment 5 bases; nucleotides outside the gene matches: 5. The germline V gene has CDR1 SNHLY and CDR2 FYNNEI. The CDR3 region is CASSTLTGDQPQHF. Written as DNA, the CDR3 is TGTGCCAGCAGTACCCTGACAGGGGATCAGCCCCAGCATTTT.

The V and J genes are TRBV7-2 and TRBJ1-3, with D perhaps TRBD1 (5 bases). The CDR3 spans 16 residues. Germline V gives CDR1 SGHTA, CDR2 FQGNSA. Trimming left V 1 base short and J 0 bases short, with 10 bases between. CDR3 bases: TGTGCCAGCAGCTTAGTCGGGGGAAGCTCTGGAAACACCATATATTTT. Its protein is CASSLVGGSSGNTIYF.

The chain carries TRBV7-2 and TRBJ1-2; 10 bases are shared with TRBD1. The CDR3 covers 17 residues. Per the germline V gene, CDR1 is SGHTA and CDR2 is FQGNSA. Trimming removed 5 bases from V and 7 bases from J; junction bases left unmatched: 16. For the CDR3, the DNA is TGTGCCAGCAGCCCCTCTTTCCCCCGACAGGGGGCCTCTGGCTACACCTTC. It is translated as CASSPSFPRQGASGYTF.

The rearrangement uses TRBV20-1 and TRBJ2-1, with a tentative D call TRBD1 (6 bases). V was trimmed by 3 bases and J by 2 bases, leaving 20 bases between them. CDR3 length: 17 amino acids. In germline, CDR1 is DFQATT, CDR2 SNEGSKA (reference sequence). Here the CDR3 DNA reads TGCAGTGCTAGTTCTCGTGATTCAGGGGCGACCTACAATGAGCAGTTCTTC. This codes for CSASSRDSGATYNEQFF.

The rearrangement links TRBV7-7 to TRBJ1-2; D may be TRBD1 (5 bases). Germline V gene data show CDR1 as SSHAT and CDR2 as FNYEAQ (reference sequence). The CDR3 extends over 15 amino acids. The germline V and J ends were trimmed by 5 bases and 6 bases, with 19 bases remaining between them. The CDR3 loop is CASSPFPGGLDGYTF. The DNA for the CDR3 is TGTGCCAGCAGCCCATTTCCCGGGGGTCTGGATGGCTACACCTTC.